The 13 T cell receptor beta chains below all came from one sample that was sequenced in a study of T-cell reconstitution after alpha-beta-depleted transplantation in children. For TCRbeta, the library was prepared with unique molecular identifiers. In TCRdb, the PCR reads were re-called with MiXCR into one record per CDR3 protein. The sample holds 380,000 or so distinct CDR3 sequences; 13% are singletons and the top ten take around 4.5%. This sample comprised PBMCs, obtained from the stem cell graft. The receptors derive from a human donor who donated a stem cell graft to a child with Fanconi anemia.

This clonotype came up a few times. The V call is TRBV2, the J call TRBJ1-5, with D unclear. The CDR3 is 13 amino acids. Germline V lookup: CDR1 SNHLY, CDR2 FYNNEI. The V and J ends lost 8 bases and 6 bases respectively, with 14 bases between them. CDR3 DNA: TGTGCCAGCCGTCCCCACAGATCTCAGCCCCAGCATTTT. Residues: CASRPHRSQPQHF.

This clonotype was detected a few times. This rearrangement joins TRBV27 to TRBJ2-2, with D tentatively TRBD1 (6 bases). The germline V gene has CDR1 MNHEY and CDR2 SMNVEV (reference sequence). CDR3 length: 14 residues. The V end lost 5 bases, the J end lost 6 bases, and 13 bases lay between the germline ends. The DNA of the CDR3 is TGTGCCAGCAGTCGGACAGATCAATCCGGGGAGCTGTTTTTT. As protein: CASSRTDQSGELFF.

The chain uses TRBV3-1 and TRBJ2-2, with 9 positions matching TRBD2. Germline loops: CDR1 LGHDT, CDR2 YNNKEL (reference sequence). CDR3 size: 16 residues. The V segment lost 4 bases and the J segment 6 bases; nucleotides outside the gene matches: 9. CDR3 amino acids: CASSRLPAGGAGELFF. CDR3 sequence (DNA): TGTGCCAGCAGCCGATTGCCAGCGGGGGGAGCCGGGGAGCTGTTTTTT. Filled out from reference TRBV3-1 and TRBJ2-2, the complete variable domain reads DTAVSQTPKYLVTQMGNDKSIKCEQNLGHDTMYWYKQDSKKFLKIMFSYNNKELIINETVPNRFSPKSPDKAHLNLHINSLELGDSAVYFCASSRLPAGGAGELFFGEGSRLTVL.

This clonotype is judged medium-sized (0.01 to 0.1%). DNA of the CDR3: TGCGCCACCAGACAGGGGACCGGGGAGCTGTTTTTT. This codes for CATRQGTGELFF. This chain uses TRBV10-2 with TRBJ2-2, with 8 nucleotides matching TRBD1. V shed 10 bases and J 5 bases; nucleotides not matched to a gene: 3. The CDR3 covers 12 residues. Germline assignment: CDR1 WSHSY and CDR2 SAAADI.

The V gene is TRBV9, the J gene TRBJ1-6, with D possibly matching TRBD1 (5 bases). Trimming left V 0 bases short and J 9 bases short, with 13 bases between. This CDR3 has 15 amino acids. The germline V gene encodes CDR1 SGDLS and CDR2 YYNGEE. The CDR3: CASSVGGSGGSPLHF. Here the CDR3 DNA reads TGTGCCAGCAGCGTAGGGGGGTCTGGGGGTTCACCCCTCCACTTT.

The V gene is TRBV28, the J gene TRBJ2-1; D is undetermined. The CDR3 sequence is 12 residues long. The V end was cut by 0 bases, the J end by 10 bases, with 7 bases between. CDR1 and CDR2 from the germline V gene are MDHEN and SYDVKM. The CDR3 coding sequence is TGTGCCAGCAGTTTATGGCCCAGAGAGCAGTTCTTC. Translation: CASSLWPREQFF.

This clonotype was seen a handful of times. The chain uses TRBV7-9 and TRBJ2-3; TRBD1 or TRBD2 may be the D gene (5 bases each). Per the germline V gene, CDR1 is SEHNR and CDR2 is FQNEAQ (reference sequence). With 1 base removed from V and 6 bases from J, the gap between germline ends came to 14 bases. This CDR3 has 15 residues. CDR3 bases: TGTGCCAGCAGCTTAGGTCCAGGGACCCGGGATACGCAGTATTTT. Residues: CASSLGPGTRDTQYF.

This chain connects TRBV5-1 to TRBJ2-7; D call uncertain. The ends were cut back, 0 bases at V and 1 base at J, with 8 bases in the middle. The CDR3 covers 14 residues. Per germline, CDR1 SGHRS and CDR2 YFSETQ. CDR3 in amino acids: CASSLDVGSYEQYV. Here the CDR3 DNA reads TGCGCCAGCAGCTTGGATGTGGGTTCCTACGAGCAGTACGTC.

This clonotype showed up many times. The chain is built from TRBV20-1 and TRBJ2-2; TRBD2 matches at 8 bases. Germline loops: CDR1 DFQATT, CDR2 SNEGSKA (reference sequence). CDR3 length: 12 amino acids. Germline trimming cut 3 bases from V and 6 bases from J; bases unmatched to any gene: 0. This CDR3 is CSASGGAGELFF. CDR3 nucleotide sequence: TGCAGTGCTAGCGGGGGGGCCGGGGAGCTGTTTTTT.

This clonotype was observed many times. The V and J genes are TRBV7-9 and TRBJ2-3; D tentatively fits TRBD1 or TRBD2 (5 bases each). The CDR3 totals 14 residues. V was trimmed by 3 bases and J by 1 base, leaving 8 bases between them. Germline CDR1 reads SEHNR; CDR2 reads FQNEAQ (reference sequence). CDR3 DNA sequence: TGTGCCAGCAGCTTCGTGGGGGGCACAGATACGCAGTATTTT. It is translated as CASSFVGGTDTQYF.

The genes are TRBV5-1 and TRBJ1-1; D may be TRBD1 (5 bases). V dropped 0 bases and J dropped 0 bases, with 12 bases sitting between them. The V gene's germline CDR1 is SGHRS and CDR2 YFSETQ. The CDR3 is 16 residues long. The CDR3 here is CASSLEGAAVNTEAFF. In DNA, the CDR3 is TGCGCCAGCAGCTTGGAAGGGGCAGCGGTGAACACTGAAGCTTTCTTT.

V and J are TRBV24-1 and TRBJ2-5, with TRBD2 as a possible D gene (6 bases). CDR1 is KGHDR, CDR2 SFDVKD, per germline. This CDR3 region has 13 residues. With 3 bases removed from V and 4 bases from J, the gap between germline ends came to 8 bases. CDR3: CATSDRLGETQYF. Written as DNA, the CDR3 is TGTGCCACCAGTGATAGACTAGGAGAGACCCAGTACTTC.

The CDR3 reads CASSGGRNYGYTF. CDR3 DNA sequence: TGTGCCAGCTCCGGGGGCAGAAACTATGGCTACACCTTC. The rearrangement joins TRBV12-3 or TRBV12-4 to TRBJ1-2, with D tentatively TRBD1 (6 bases). The V and J ends lost 8 bases and 2 bases respectively, with 12 bases between them. This CDR3 has 13 residues.